This T cell receptor (beta chain) was documented in a study of T cells after yellow fever vaccination. Study background: Fractions with few cells were prepared using SMART-Seq v4 Ultra Low Input.

Findings and limits, study-wide: Relatively few clonotypes were ones that appeared in both CD4 and CD8 compartments. Post-booster repertoires again held most primary-vaccination clones (just under 97% CD4, about 90% CD8).

This clonotype was seen ten or more times. Its specificity is not known. Template switching by 5'RACE produced TCR cDNA, adding a universal primer site and UMIs. TCRdb reprocessed the 5' RACE reads with MiXCR, giving one entry per CDR3 protein. The sample lists about 360,000 distinct CDR3 sequences, approximately 6% occurring once. Germline CDR1 SGHVS, CDR2 FQNEAQ. V lost 6 bases and J 0 bases, leaving 9 bases between the germline ends. The CDR3 is 13 amino acids. Sequenced material: PBMCs, taken 5 days after the yellow fever booster vaccination. The TCR sequence derives from a man younger than 40 who received the YFV17D yellow fever vaccine. The chain couples TRBV7-8 to TRBJ2-7; D uncertain. DNA for the CDR3: TGTGCCAGCAGTAACGGACCCTCCTACGAGCAGTACTTC. It encodes CASSNGPSYEQYF.